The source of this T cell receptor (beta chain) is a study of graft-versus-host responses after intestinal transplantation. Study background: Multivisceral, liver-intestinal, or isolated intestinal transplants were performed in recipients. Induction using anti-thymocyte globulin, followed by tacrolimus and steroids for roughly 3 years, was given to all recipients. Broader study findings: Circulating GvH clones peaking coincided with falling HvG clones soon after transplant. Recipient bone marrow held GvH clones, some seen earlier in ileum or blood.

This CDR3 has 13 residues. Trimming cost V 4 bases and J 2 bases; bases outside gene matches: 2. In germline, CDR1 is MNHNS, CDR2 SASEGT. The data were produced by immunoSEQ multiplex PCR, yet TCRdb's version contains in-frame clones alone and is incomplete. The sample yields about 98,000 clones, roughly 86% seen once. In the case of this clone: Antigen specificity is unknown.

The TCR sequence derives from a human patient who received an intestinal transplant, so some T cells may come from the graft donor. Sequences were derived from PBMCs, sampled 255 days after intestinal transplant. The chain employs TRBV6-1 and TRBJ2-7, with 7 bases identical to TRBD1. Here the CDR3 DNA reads TGTGCCAGCAGTGTTGGACAGGCCTACGAGCAGTACGTC. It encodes CASSVGQAYEQYV.